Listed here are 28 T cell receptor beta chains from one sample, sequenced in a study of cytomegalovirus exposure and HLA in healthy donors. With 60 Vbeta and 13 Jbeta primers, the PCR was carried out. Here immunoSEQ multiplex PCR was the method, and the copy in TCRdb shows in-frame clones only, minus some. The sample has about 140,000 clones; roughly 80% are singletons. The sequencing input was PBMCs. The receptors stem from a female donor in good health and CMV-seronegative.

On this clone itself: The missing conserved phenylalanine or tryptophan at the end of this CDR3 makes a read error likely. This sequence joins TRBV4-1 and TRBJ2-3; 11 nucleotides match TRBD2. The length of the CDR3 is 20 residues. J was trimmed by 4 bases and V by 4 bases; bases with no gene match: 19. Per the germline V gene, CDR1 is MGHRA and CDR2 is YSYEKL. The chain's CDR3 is CASSRSGTLGSGRGADTQYV. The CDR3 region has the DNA TGCGCCAGCAGCCGTTCCGGGACACTGGGTAGCGGGAGGGGAGCAGATACGCAGTATGTT.

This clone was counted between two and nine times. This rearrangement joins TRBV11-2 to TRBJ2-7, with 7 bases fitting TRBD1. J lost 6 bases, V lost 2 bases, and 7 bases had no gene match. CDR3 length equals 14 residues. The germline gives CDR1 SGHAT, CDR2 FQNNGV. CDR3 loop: CASSLSDRVGEQYF. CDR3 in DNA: TGTGCCAGCAGCTTAAGTGACAGGGTGGGCGAGCAGTACTTC.

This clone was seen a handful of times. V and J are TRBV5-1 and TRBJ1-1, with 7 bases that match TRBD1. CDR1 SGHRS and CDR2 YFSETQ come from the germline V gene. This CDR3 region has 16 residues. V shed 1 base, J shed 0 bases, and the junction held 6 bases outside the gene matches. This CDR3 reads CASSLWGQTMNTEAFF. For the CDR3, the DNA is TGCGCCAGCAGCTTGTGGGGACAGACCATGAACACTGAAGCTTTCTTT.

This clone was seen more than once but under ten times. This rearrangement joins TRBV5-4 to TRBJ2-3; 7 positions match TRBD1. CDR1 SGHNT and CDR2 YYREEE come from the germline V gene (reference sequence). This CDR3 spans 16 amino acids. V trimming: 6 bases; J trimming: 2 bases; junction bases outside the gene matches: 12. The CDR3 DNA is TGTGCCAGCACCTTCGGGGTGACAGGGAACACAGATACGCAGTATTTT. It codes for CASTFGVTGNTDTQYF. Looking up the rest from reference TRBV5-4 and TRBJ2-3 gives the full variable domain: ETGVTQSPTHLIKTRGQQVTLRCSSQSGHNTVSWYQQALGQGPQFIFQYYREEENGRGNFPPRFSGLQFPNYSSELNVNALELDDSALYLCASTFGVTGNTDTQYFGPGTRLTVL.

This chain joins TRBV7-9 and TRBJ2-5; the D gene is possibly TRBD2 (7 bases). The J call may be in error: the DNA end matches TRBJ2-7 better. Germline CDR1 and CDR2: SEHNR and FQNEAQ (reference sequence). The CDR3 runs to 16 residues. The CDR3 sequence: CASIPTGGGSSYEQYF. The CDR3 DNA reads TGTGCCAGCATCCCCACGGGGGGCGGGAGCTCCTACGAGCAGTACTTC.

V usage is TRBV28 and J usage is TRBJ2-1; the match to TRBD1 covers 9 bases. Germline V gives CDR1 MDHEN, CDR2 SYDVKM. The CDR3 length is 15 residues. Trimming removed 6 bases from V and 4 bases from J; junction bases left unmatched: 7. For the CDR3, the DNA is TGTGCCAGCAGCCTAGGCGGGACAGGGTACAATGAGCAGTTCTTC. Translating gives CASSLGGTGYNEQFF.

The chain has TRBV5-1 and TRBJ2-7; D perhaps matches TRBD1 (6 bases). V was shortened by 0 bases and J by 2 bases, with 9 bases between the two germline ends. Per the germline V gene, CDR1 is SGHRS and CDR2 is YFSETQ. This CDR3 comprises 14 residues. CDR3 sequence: CASSLVDSAYEQYF. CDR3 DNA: TGCGCCAGCAGCTTGGTGGACAGCGCCTACGAGCAGTACTTC.

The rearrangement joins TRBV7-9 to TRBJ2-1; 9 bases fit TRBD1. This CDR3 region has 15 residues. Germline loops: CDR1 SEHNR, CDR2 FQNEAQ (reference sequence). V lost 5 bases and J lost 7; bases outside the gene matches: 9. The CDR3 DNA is TGTGCCAGCAGCGGGCTGGGGACAGGGAATAATGAGCAGTTCTTC. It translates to CASSGLGTGNNEQFF.

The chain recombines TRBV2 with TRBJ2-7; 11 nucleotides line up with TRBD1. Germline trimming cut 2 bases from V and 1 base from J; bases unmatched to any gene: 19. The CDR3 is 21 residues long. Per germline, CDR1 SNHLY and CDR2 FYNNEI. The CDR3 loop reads CASSESRTGGASITLSYEQYF. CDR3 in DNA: TGTGCCAGCAGTGAATCCCGGACAGGGGGCGCGTCTATCACCCTTTCCTACGAGCAGTACTTC.

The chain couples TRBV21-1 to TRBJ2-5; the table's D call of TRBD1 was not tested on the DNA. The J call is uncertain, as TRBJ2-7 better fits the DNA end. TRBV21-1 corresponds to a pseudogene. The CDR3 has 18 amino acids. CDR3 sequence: CASSKESGDRGRDYEQYF. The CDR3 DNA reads TGTGCCAGCAGCAAAGAGTCGGGGGACAGGGGGCGCGACTACGAGCAGTACTTC.

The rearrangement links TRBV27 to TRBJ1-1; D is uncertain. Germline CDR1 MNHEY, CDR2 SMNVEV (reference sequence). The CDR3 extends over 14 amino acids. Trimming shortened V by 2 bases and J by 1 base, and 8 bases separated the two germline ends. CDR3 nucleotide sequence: TGTGCCAGCAGTTTAGCCAACAGGAACACTGAAGCTTTCTTT. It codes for CASSLANRNTEAFF.

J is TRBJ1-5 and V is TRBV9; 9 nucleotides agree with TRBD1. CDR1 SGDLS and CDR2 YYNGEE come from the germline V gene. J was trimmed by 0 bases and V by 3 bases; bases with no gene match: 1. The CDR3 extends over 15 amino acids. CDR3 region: CASSGTGDSNQPQHF. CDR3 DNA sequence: TGTGCCAGCAGCGGGACAGGGGATAGCAATCAGCCCCAGCATTTT.

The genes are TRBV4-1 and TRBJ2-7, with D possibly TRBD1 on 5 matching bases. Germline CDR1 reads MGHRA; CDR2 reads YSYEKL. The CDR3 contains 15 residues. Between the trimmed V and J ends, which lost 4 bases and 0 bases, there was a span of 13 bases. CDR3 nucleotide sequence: TGCGCCAGCAGCCCCGGGCAGGGCCTCTCCTACGAGCAGTACTTC. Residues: CASSPGQGLSYEQYF.

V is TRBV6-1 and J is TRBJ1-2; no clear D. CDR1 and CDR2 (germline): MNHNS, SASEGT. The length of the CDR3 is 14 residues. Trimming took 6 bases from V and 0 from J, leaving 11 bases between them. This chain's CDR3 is CASRLDSPNYGYTF. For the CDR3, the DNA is TGTGCCAGCAGGCTAGACTCCCCTAACTATGGCTACACCTTC.

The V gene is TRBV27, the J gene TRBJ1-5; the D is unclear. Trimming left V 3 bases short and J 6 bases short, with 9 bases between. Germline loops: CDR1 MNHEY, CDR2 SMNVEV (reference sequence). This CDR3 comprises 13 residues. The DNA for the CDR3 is TGTGCCAGCAGTTTTGGTGTTAGTCAGCCCCAGCATTTT. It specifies CASSFGVSQPQHF.

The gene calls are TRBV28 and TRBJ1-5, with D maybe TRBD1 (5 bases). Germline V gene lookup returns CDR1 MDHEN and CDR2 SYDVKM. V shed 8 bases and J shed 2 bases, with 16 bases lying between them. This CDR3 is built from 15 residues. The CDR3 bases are TGTGCCAGCCACTTAGGGGCTGCCGGCAATCAGCCCCAGCATTTT. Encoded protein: CASHLGAAGNQPQHF.

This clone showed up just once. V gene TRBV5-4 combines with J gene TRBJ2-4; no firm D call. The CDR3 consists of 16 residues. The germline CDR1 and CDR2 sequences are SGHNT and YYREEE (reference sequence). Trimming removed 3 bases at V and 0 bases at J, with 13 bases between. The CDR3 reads CASSSDNLVAKNIQYF. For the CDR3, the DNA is TGTGCCAGCAGCTCTGACAACCTTGTAGCCAAAAACATTCAGTACTTC.

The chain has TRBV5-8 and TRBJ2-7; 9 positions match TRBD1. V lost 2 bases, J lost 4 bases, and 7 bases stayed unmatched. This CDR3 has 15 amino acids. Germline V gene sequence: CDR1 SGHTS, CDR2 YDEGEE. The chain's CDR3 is CASSFSRTGAYEQYF. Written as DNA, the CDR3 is TGTGCCAGCAGCTTCTCACGGACAGGGGCTTACGAGCAGTACTTC.

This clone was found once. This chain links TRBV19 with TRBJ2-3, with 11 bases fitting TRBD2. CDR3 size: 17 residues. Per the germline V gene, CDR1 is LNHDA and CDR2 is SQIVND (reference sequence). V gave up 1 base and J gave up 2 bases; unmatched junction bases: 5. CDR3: CASSIAQTSGNTDTQYF. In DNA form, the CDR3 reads TGTGCCAGTAGTATAGCTCAGACTAGCGGGAACACAGATACGCAGTATTTT.

Here the CDR3 reads CASIGGQKLAFF. CDR3 nucleotide sequence: TGTGCCAGCATTGGGGGACAGAAACTAGCTTTCTTT. This chain links TRBV2 with TRBJ1-1; 7 nucleotides agree with TRBD1. V lost 7 bases and J lost 10; bases outside the gene matches: 9. Germline CDR1 and CDR2: SNHLY and FYNNEI. The CDR3 is made up of 12 amino acids.

The CDR3 here is CAWSSGTMGTHEKLFF. Written as DNA, the CDR3 is TGTGCCTGGAGTTCGGGGACGATGGGGACTCATGAAAAACTGTTTTTT. This chain links TRBV30 with TRBJ1-4, with D possibly matching TRBD1 (5 bases). The V end lost 2 bases, the J end lost 6 bases, and 19 bases lay between the germline ends. This CDR3 has 16 amino acids. Germline CDR1 GTSNPN, CDR2 SVGIG (reference sequence).

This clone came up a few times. The CDR3 DNA reads as TGTGCCAGCAGTGAAGAGCCCTCTTTTGAGACCCAGTACTTC. This sequence encodes CASSEEPSFETQYF. The chain joins TRBV6-1 to TRBJ2-5; D is unresolved. CDR1 is MNHNS and CDR2 is SASEGT in the germline V gene. The CDR3 is 14 amino acids. The V end lost 1 base, the J end lost 5 bases, and 11 bases lay between the germline ends.

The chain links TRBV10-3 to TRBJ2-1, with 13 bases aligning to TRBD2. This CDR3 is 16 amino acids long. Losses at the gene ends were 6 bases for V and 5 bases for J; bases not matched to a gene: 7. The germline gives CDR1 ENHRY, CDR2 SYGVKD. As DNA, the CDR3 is TGTGCCATCAGCGACCCCGGGACTAGCGGGAACAATGAGCAGTTCTTC. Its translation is CAISDPGTSGNNEQFF.

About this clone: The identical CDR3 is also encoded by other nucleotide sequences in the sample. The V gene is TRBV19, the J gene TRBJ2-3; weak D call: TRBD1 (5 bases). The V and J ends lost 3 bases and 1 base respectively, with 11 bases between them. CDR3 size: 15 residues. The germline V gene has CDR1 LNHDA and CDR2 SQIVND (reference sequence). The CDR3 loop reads CASSISPRGTDTQYF. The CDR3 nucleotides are TGTGCCAGTAGTATTTCCCCCAGGGGCACAGATACGCAGTATTTT.

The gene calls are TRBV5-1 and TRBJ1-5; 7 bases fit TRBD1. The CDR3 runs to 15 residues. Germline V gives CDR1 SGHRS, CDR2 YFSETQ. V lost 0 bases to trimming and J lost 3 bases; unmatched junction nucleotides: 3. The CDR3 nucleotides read TGCGCCAGCAGCTTGGGAGGGGGCGCCAATCAGCCCCAGCATTTT. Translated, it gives CASSLGGGANQPQHF.

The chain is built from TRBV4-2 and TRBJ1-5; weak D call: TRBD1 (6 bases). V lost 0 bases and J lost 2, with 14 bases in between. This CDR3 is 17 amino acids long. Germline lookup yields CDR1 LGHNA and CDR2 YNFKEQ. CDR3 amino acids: CASSQESGVFGNQPQHF. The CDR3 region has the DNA TGTGCCAGCAGCCAAGAGTCAGGGGTTTTCGGCAATCAGCCCCAGCATTTT.

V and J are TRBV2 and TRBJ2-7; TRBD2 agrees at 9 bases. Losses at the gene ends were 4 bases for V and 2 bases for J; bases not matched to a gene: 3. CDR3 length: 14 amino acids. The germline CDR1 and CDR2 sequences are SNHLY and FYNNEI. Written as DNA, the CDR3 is TGTGCCAGCAGTGTGGCTAGCGGGACCTACGAGCAGTACTTC. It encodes CASSVASGTYEQYF.

CDR3 sequence (DNA): TGTGCCAGTAGCTTTGGACAGGGCAATCAGCCCCAGCATTTT. Translated: CASSFGQGNQPQHF. The V call is TRBV19, the J call TRBJ1-5, with 7 bases identical to TRBD1. The ends lost 6 bases at V and 2 bases at J; junction bases unmatched: 4. Germline V gene data show CDR1 as LNHDA and CDR2 as SQIVND (reference sequence). This CDR3 region has 14 residues.